The next 6 T cell receptor beta chains were all read from a single sample in a study of cytomegalovirus exposure and HLA in healthy donors. PCR was performed using 60 Vbeta and 13 Jbeta primers. TCRdb's table, derived via immunoSEQ multiplex PCR, lists solely in-frame clones and lacks some. The sample has around 190,000 clones; around 77% are singletons. Specimen: PBMCs. These receptors were obtained from a woman younger than 45 in good health and CMV-seronegative.

This CDR3 is CASSQATGAPYEQYF. CDR3 nucleotides: TGTGCCAGCAGCCAAGCGACAGGGGCCCCCTACGAGCAGTACTTC. The chain carries TRBV7-2 and TRBJ2-5; 8 bases map to TRBD1. The DNA end favors TRBJ2-7, so the J call may be wrong. CDR3 length: 15 residues. CDR1 is SGHTA and CDR2 is FQGNSA in the germline V gene.

The rearrangement links TRBV7-9 to TRBJ2-1; D is unresolved. V was shortened by 6 bases and J by 4 bases, with 16 bases between the two germline ends. The CDR3 consists of 15 residues. CDR1 and CDR2 (germline): SEHNR, FQNEAQ (reference sequence). CDR3 amino acids: CASSSRGAIYNEQFF. The CDR3 DNA sequence: TGTGCCAGCAGTTCCAGAGGCGCAATTTACAATGAGCAGTTCTTC.

The chain has TRBV9 and TRBJ1-2, with 7 bases lining up with TRBD1. This CDR3 contains 16 residues. Looked up from germline, CDR1 is SGDLS and CDR2 is YYNGEE. V was pared by 4 bases and J by 3 bases, with 12 bases of the junction left unmatched. DNA of the CDR3: TGTGCCAGCAGCTCAACCCCCAGGGGGGCAGACTATGGCTACACCTTC. Amino acids: CASSSTPRGADYGYTF.

The V call is TRBV6-1, the J call TRBJ2-2; D not certain. Germline V gives CDR1 MNHNS, CDR2 SASEGT. The CDR3 loop spans 11 amino acids. Trimming removed 5 bases from V and 6 bases from J, with 4 bases in between. The CDR3 sequence is CASSSAGELFF. CDR3 in DNA: TGTGCCAGCAGTTCGGCCGGGGAGCTGTTTTTT.

The genes are TRBV5-1 and TRBJ1-1; 7 bases are shared with TRBD1. Germline-derived CDR1 and CDR2 are SGHRS and YFSETQ. This CDR3 has 17 residues. The V segment lost 4 bases and the J segment 5 bases; nucleotides outside the gene matches: 17. Here the CDR3 DNA reads TGCGCCAGCAGCCGAGGGGGCGAAGGGAGGATCGGGACTGAAGCTTTCTTT. It is translated as CASSRGGEGRIGTEAFF.

As DNA, the CDR3 is TGTGCCAGCAGCCCCCCTAGAAACGGGGAGCTGTTTTTT. Its translation: CASSPPRNGELFF. The chain is built from TRBV7-9 and TRBJ2-2, with D hard to call. CDR1 SEHNR and CDR2 FQNEAQ come from the germline V gene (reference sequence). Between the trimmed V and J ends, which lost 5 bases and 7 bases, there was a span of 11 bases. The CDR3 has 13 amino acids. The whole variable domain, remainder taken from reference TRBV7-9 and TRBJ2-2, is DTGVSQNPRHKITKRGQNVTFRCDPISEHNRLYWYRQTLGQGPEFLTYFQNEAQLEKSRLLSDRFSAERPKGSFSTLEIQRTEQGDSAMYLCASSPPRNGELFFGEGSRLTVL.